Listed below are T cell receptor beta chains from one sample, sequenced in a study of PD-L1 blockade in urothelial cancer. Sequencing was performed with immunoSEQ multiplex PCR; in TCRdb, only in-frame clones are kept and a portion is missing. The profile covers some 63,000 clones, with roughly 79% appearing a single time and approximately 5.1% taken by the ten largest. This sample comprised PBMCs, obtained around atezolizumab (anti-PD-L1) treatment. The receptor set was obtained from a man aged 65-85 years with urothelial cancer. Each CDR3 is given with its conserved first and last residue. Each record gives: J gene, D gene, V gene, clone size, CDR3 protein, CDR3 DNA. D genes are given only for firm matches. Size tells how often a clone was seen (once, few, many) or the class of an expanded clone, and some rows leave it out.

J: TRBJ2-3; D: .; V: TRBV6-5; size: .; CDR3: CASSPKTDSDTQYF; DNA: TGTGCCAGCAGTCCAAAGACCGACTCGGATACGCAGTATTTT
J: TRBJ2-2; D: TRBD2; V: TRBV7-8; size: .; CDR3: CASSQREGGGELFF; DNA: TGTGCCAGCAGCCAGCGGGAGGGAGGAGGGGAGCTGTTTTTT
J: TRBJ1-2; D: TRBD1; V: TRBV18; size: .; CDR3: CASSTRGDSYGYTF; DNA: TGTGCCAGCTCAACGCGAGGGGACAGCTATGGCTACACCTTC
J: TRBJ1-5; D: .; V: TRBV2; size: .; CDR3: CASRSLSNQPQHF; DNA: TGTGCCAGCAGGAGTCTTAGCAATCAGCCCCAGCATTTT
J: TRBJ2-7; D: .; V: TRBV20-1; size: .; CDR3: CSAARDEQYF; DNA: TGCAGTGCAGCGCGGGACGAGCAGTACTTC
J: TRBJ1-1; D: .; V: TRBV4-3; size: few; CDR3: CASSQERANTEAFF; DNA: TGCGCCAGCAGCCAAGAGAGGGCGAACACTGAAGCTTTCTTT
J: TRBJ2-7; D: TRBD2; V: TRBV29-1; size: few; CDR3: CSVGGTTYEQYF; DNA: TGCAGCGTTGGTGGGACTACCTACGAGCAGTACTTC
J: TRBJ2-7; D: TRBD2; V: TRBV19; size: .; CDR3: CAPRGVCKSYEQYF; DNA: TGTGCCCCCCGGGGGGTCTGCAAATCCTACGAGCAGTACTTC
J: TRBJ2-2; D: .; V: TRBV6-5; size: .; CDR3: CASSYGSTGELFF; DNA: TGTGCCAGCAGTTACGGGAGTACCGGGGAGCTGTTTTTT
J: TRBJ1-4; D: .; V: TRBV19; size: .; CDR3: CASSIGATNEKLFF; DNA: TGTGCCAGTAGTATTGGAGCAACTAATGAAAAACTGTTTTTT
J: TRBJ2-5; D: TRBD1; V: TRBV7-8; size: .; CDR3: CASSRGQTGGQETQYF; DNA: TGTGCCAGCAGCCGGGGACAGACAGGGGGCCAAGAGACCCAGTACTTC
J: TRBJ2-7; D: TRBD1; V: TRBV9; size: .; CDR3: CASSVDATGLAEQYF; DNA: TGTGCCAGCAGCGTAGACGCGACAGGGTTGGCCGAGCAGTACTTC
J: TRBJ1-1; D: .; V: TRBV5-6; size: .; CDR3: CASSLITILNGDTEAFF; DNA: TGTGCCAGCAGCTTGATTACCATCCTCAACGGAGACACTGAAGCTTTCTTT
J: TRBJ2-3; D: .; V: TRBV11-2; size: few; CDR3: CASSFHPPSADTQYF; DNA: TGTGCCAGCAGCTTTCATCCCCCTAGCGCTGATACGCAGTATTTT
J: TRBJ2-1; D: .; V: TRBV2; size: .; CDR3: CASSTLNTGVEQFF; DNA: TGTGCCAGCAGTACGTTGAACACTGGAGTTGAGCAGTTCTTC
J: TRBJ2-2; D: TRBD1; V: TRBV19; size: .; CDR3: CASSKGQDITGELFF; DNA: TGTGCCAGTAGTAAGGGACAGGATATCACCGGGGAGCTGTTTTTT
J: TRBJ1-2; D: .; V: TRBV14; size: .; CDR3: CASSREQNYGYTF; DNA: TGTGCCAGCAGTCGGGAGCAGAACTATGGCTACACCTTC
J: TRBJ1-1; D: TRBD1; V: TRBV29-1; size: .; CDR3: CSVGQGGEAFF; DNA: TGCAGCGTCGGACAGGGGGGTGAAGCTTTCTTT
J: TRBJ1-1; D: .; V: TRBV5-1; size: .; CDR3: CASSWTFREQEAFF; DNA: TGCGCCAGCAGCTGGACTTTTAGAGAACAGGAAGCTTTCTTT
J: TRBJ1-2; D: .; V: TRBV6-5; size: .; CDR3: CASSISGGSNYGYTF; DNA: TGTGCCAGCAGTATAAGCGGGGGTAGTAACTATGGCTACACCTTC
J: TRBJ2-5; D: TRBD2; V: TRBV7-9; size: .; CDR3: CASSYGIAGGETQYF; DNA: TGTGCCAGCAGCTACGGTATAGCGGGAGGGGAGACCCAGTACTTC
J: TRBJ2-1; D: .; V: TRBV5-6; size: .; CDR3: CASSALASSYNEQFF; DNA: TGTGCCAGCAGCGCACTAGCCAGCTCCTACAATGAGCAGTTCTTC
J: TRBJ2-2; D: TRBD2; V: TRBV10-1; size: .; CDR3: CASKAGPTGELFF; DNA: TGCGCCAGCAAAGCGGGGCCTACCGGGGAGCTGTTTTTT
J: TRBJ1-1; D: .; V: TRBV2; size: once; CDR3: CASNWGETEAFF; DNA: TGTGCCAGCAATTGGGGGGAGACTGAAGCTTTCTTT
J: TRBJ2-2; D: .; V: TRBV11-1; size: .; CDR3: CASSLKSGPGELFF; DNA: TGTGCCAGCAGCTTAAAGAGCGGGCCCGGGGAGCTGTTTTTT
J: TRBJ2-7; D: TRBD1; V: TRBV6-5; size: .; CDR3: CASSYVGQGSSYEQYF; DNA: TGTGCCAGCAGTTACGTGGGACAGGGAAGCTCCTACGAGCAGTACTTC
J: TRBJ2-7; D: .; V: TRBV11-3; size: .; CDR3: CASSLGAGGEQYF; DNA: TGTGCCAGCAGCTTAGGGGCGGGTGGCGAGCAGTACTTC
J: TRBJ1-4; D: TRBD1; V: TRBV5-4; size: few; CDR3: CASSPGQGGEKLFF; DNA: TGTGCCAGCAGCCCGGGACAGGGTGGTGAAAAACTGTTTTTT
J: TRBJ2-5; D: TRBD2; V: TRBV2; size: .; CDR3: CASKGLAGPQETQYF; DNA: TGTGCCAGCAAGGGACTAGCGGGGCCCCAAGAGACCCAGTACTTC
J: TRBJ2-1; D: .; V: TRBV7-2; size: .; CDR3: CASSLTAGYNEQFF; DNA: TGTGCCAGCAGCTTAACGGCGGGTTACAATGAGCAGTTCTTC
J: TRBJ2-2; D: TRBD1; V: TRBV5-6; size: .; CDR3: CASSTSQGANTGELFF; DNA: TGTGCCAGCAGCACCTCACAGGGGGCGAACACCGGGGAGCTGTTTTTT
J: TRBJ2-7; D: .; V: TRBV2; size: few; CDR3: CGASDVYEQYF; DNA: TGTGGGGCGAGTGACGTCTACGAGCAGTACTTC
J: TRBJ2-3; D: TRBD2; V: TRBV9; size: .; CDR3: CASSPRASGQDTQYF; DNA: TGTGCCAGCAGCCCCCGGGCTAGCGGTCAAGATACGCAGTATTTT
J: TRBJ1-1; D: .; V: TRBV18; size: .; CDR3: CASSFDSFENTEAFF; DNA: TGTGCCAGCTCATTCGACAGTTTCGAGAACACTGAAGCTTTCTTT
J: TRBJ1-2; D: .; V: TRBV10-3; size: .; CDR3: CAISESGLIYGYTF; DNA: TGTGCCATCAGTGAGTCGGGGCTTATCTATGGCTACACCTTC
J: TRBJ2-3; D: .; V: TRBV7-2; size: .; CDR3: CASSLQNTDTQYF; DNA: TGTGCCAGCAGCCTCCAGAACACAGATACGCAGTATTTT
J: TRBJ1-2; D: TRBD1; V: TRBV19; size: few; CDR3: CASSVASGTGVGYTF; DNA: TGTGCCAGTAGTGTCGCCTCCGGGACAGGGGTCGGCTACACCTTC
J: TRBJ2-4; D: .; V: TRBV7-2; size: .; CDR3: CASSPTGGMNIQYF; DNA: TGTGCCAGCAGCCCCACCGGAGGGATGAACATTCAGTACTTC
J: TRBJ2-7; D: .; V: TRBV14; size: .; CDR3: CASSYRDYEQYF; DNA: TGTGCCAGCAGCTACCGGGACTACGAGCAGTACTTC
J: TRBJ2-1; D: .; V: TRBV7-9; size: .; CDR3: CASTKGVENNEQFF; DNA: TGTGCCAGCACCAAAGGGGTCGAGAACAATGAGCAGTTCTTC
J: TRBJ2-7; D: .; V: TRBV2; size: .; CDR3: CASSESRYEQYF; DNA: TGTGCCAGCAGTGAGTCGCGTTACGAGCAGTACTTC
J: TRBJ2-1; D: .; V: TRBV7-2; size: .; CDR3: CASGLDPTYNEQFF; DNA: TGTGCCAGCGGACTCGACCCTACCTACAATGAGCAGTTCTTC
J: TRBJ1-2; D: TRBD1; V: TRBV5-5; size: .; CDR3: CASSLRDSSYGYTF; DNA: TGTGCCAGCAGCTTGAGGGACAGTTCATATGGCTACACCTTC
J: TRBJ1-2; D: TRBD1; V: TRBV5-4; size: .; CDR3: CASSPGRSDRGYYGYTF; DNA: TGTGCCAGCAGCCCGGGGCGGTCGGACAGGGGGTACTATGGCTACACCTTC
J: TRBJ1-1; D: .; V: TRBV7-8; size: .; CDR3: CASTSTGNTEAFF; DNA: TGTGCCAGCACCTCGACAGGGAACACTGAAGCTTTCTTT
J: TRBJ2-7; D: .; V: TRBV7-2; size: .; CDR3: CASSLSGDFYEQYF; DNA: TGTGCCAGCAGCTTATCCGGGGACTTCTACGAGCAGTACTTC
J: TRBJ2-1; D: .; V: TRBV7-9; size: few; CDR3: CASSFVSAENEQFF; DNA: TGTGCCAGCAGCTTTGTCAGTGCGGAGAATGAGCAGTTCTTC
J: TRBJ2-3; D: .; V: TRBV7-3; size: .; CDR3: CASSSLGSSDTQYF; DNA: TGTGCCAGCAGCTCCCTCGGGAGTTCAGATACGCAGTATTTT
J: TRBJ2-1; D: .; V: TRBV9; size: .; CDR3: CASSVDARDSYNEQFF; DNA: TGTGCCAGCAGCGTAGATGCGAGAGATTCCTACAATGAGCAGTTCTTC